Reported below is one T cell receptor beta chain. Its antigen is not yet known. No base qualities exist here, and no much larger clone lies one base off it. The data stem from a study of T cell responses to AZD1222 COVID-19 vaccine (dated by TCRdb to about 2021). About the investigation overall: A total of approximately 230 trial participants underwent TCR sequencing, of whom around 200 received two doses of AZD1222 and approximately 25 received two doses of the MenACWY control vaccine. Trial participants were enrolled by age into subgroups of 18-55, 56-69 and 70-plus years, and roughly 150, 30 and 60 TCR-sequenced participants, respectively, were included in these subgroups. Overall study outcomes, separate from this receptor: Conclusions about previously exposed vaccinees are limited because only a handful of AZD1222 recipients were SARS-CoV-2 seropositive at baseline. Because no samples from the day 14 peak response were available, repertoires could be characterized only after the peak T cell response. Vaccine-associated CD4 TCRs spanned the whole spike protein, with dominant responses in regions 160-218 and 743-854. The 56-69-year group was small, and its depth increase did not reach significance, likely because of low power. After two AZD1222 doses, spike-specific TCR breadth and depth were significantly higher than at day 0 and than in MenACWY recipients. Participants were mostly white British and included more females than males, and it was suggested by the authors that clonal diversity may have been underestimated. Nearly half of unique spike-specific TCRs reportedly recognized epitopes outside regions mutated in the B.1.351 and B.1.1.7 variants.

The CDR3 runs 15 amino acids, cysteine and phenylalanine included. The entry retains the CDR3 DNA only, 45 bases that are in frame from base 1. CDR1 and CDR2 were assigned from the germline V gene (reference sequence) as SGHNT and YYREEE. V gives up 0 bases and J gives up 4 bases, and the segment between their germline ends measures 11 bases. The time point label for this specimen denotes: about 28 days (+/-7) after the second vaccine dose. AZD1222 recipients whose second dose came at about 4 weeks and those whose second dose came at about 12 weeks were combined into one group, since spike-specific TCR depth and breadth did not differ between the two schedules. Vaccinee samples were obtained from the UK trials COV001 and COV002, which included a single-blind randomized controlled phase 2/3 trial of AZD1222 (ChAdOx1 nCoV-19) in healthy adults. For TCRbeta chain sequencing, PBMC samples were collected from trial participants at day 0 and at day 28 after the second dose.

The CDR3 regions of human TCRbeta chains were analyzed by immunosequencing. The original pipeline was this. TCRs in the repertoires were matched against a reference library of SARS-CoV-2-specific TCRs that had been generated with the MIRA antigen-specificity platform. Breadth meant the fraction of unique TCRs that were SARS-CoV-2-associated, whereas depth meant the fraction of total T cells that were SARS-CoV-2-associated. Using the MIRA data, each spike-specific TCR was mapped to the spike region that the TCR reacts to and placed in a CD4 or CD8 class. Log10-transformed breadth and depth values were compared by one-way ANOVA with Sidak's multiple comparisons tests. TCRdb obtained this table from immuneACCESS and retained in-frame rearrangements with V and J assigned. These tables miss some clones; where compared with another copy, unresolved V genes account for less than half of the shortfall, and the remainder is unexplained. V and J calls and clone size follow that table, whereas D and trimming were derived from the DNA. The sample records some 200,000 clones, 80% to 95% of which are singletons. Over 0.95% of the sample goes to the ten largest clones.

The TCR originated in an adult who received the AZD1222 COVID-19 vaccine. Sample: peripheral blood, taken 28 days after the second AZD1222 dose. The rearrangement combines TRBV5-4 with TRBJ1-3; tentative D gene TRBD1, with 5 bases matching. Here is the DNA: TGTGCCAGCAGCTTGGCCGCGGGGGTAGGAAACACCATATATTTT. The encoded protein is CASSLAAGVGNTIYF.